The source of this T cell receptor beta chain is a study of PD-1 blockade in classical Hodgkin lymphoma. The study's findings and limits: CD4+ TCR diversity, unlike CD8+, rose significantly by C4D1. Newly diagnosed patients were said to have less baseline TCR diversity than healthy donors did. Baseline diversity in complete responders resembled that of newly diagnosed patients.

Comment on this clone: Its matching antigen is unknown.

The data were produced by immunoSEQ multiplex PCR, yet TCRdb's version contains in-frame clones alone and is incomplete. The sample contains about 84,000 clones, 89% of which appear only once. No patient escaped relapse after autologous stem cell transplantation, and brentuximab vedotin exposure varied. The study recorded best responses of complete response, partial response or progressive disease. The V gene lost 1 base and the J gene lost 4 bases, with 17 bases spanning the gap. The CDR3 is made up of 16 amino acids. Germline values: CDR1 GTSNPN, CDR2 SVGIG (reference sequence). The chain joins TRBV30 to TRBJ2-1; D not resolved. The TCR was taken from a human donor with classical Hodgkin lymphoma. The input for sequencing was peripheral blood mononuclear cells (PBMCs), taken at baseline. Written as DNA, the CDR3 is TGTGCCTGGAGTGGGGTAGCTGACCCTCGGTACAATGAGCAGTTCTTC. It encodes CAWSGVADPRYNEQFF. Full variable domain (rest looked up from reference TRBV30 and TRBJ2-1): SQTIHQWPATLVQPVGSPLSLECTVEGTSNPNLYWYRQAAGRGLQLLFYSVGIGQISSEVPQNLSASRPQDRQFILSSKKLLLSDSGFYLCAWSGVADPRYNEQFFGPGTRLTVL.